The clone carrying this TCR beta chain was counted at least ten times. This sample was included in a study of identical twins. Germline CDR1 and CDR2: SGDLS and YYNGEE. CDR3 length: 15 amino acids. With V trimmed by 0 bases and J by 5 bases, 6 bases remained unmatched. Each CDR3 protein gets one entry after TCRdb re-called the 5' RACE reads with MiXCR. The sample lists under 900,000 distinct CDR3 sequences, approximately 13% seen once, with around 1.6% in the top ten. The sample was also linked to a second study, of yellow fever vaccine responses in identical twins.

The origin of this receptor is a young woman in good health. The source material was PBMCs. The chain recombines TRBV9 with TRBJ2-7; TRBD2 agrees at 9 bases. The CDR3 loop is CASSVAGREGDEQYF. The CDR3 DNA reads TGTGCCAGCAGCGTAGCCGGGCGGGAGGGGGACGAGCAGTACTTC.